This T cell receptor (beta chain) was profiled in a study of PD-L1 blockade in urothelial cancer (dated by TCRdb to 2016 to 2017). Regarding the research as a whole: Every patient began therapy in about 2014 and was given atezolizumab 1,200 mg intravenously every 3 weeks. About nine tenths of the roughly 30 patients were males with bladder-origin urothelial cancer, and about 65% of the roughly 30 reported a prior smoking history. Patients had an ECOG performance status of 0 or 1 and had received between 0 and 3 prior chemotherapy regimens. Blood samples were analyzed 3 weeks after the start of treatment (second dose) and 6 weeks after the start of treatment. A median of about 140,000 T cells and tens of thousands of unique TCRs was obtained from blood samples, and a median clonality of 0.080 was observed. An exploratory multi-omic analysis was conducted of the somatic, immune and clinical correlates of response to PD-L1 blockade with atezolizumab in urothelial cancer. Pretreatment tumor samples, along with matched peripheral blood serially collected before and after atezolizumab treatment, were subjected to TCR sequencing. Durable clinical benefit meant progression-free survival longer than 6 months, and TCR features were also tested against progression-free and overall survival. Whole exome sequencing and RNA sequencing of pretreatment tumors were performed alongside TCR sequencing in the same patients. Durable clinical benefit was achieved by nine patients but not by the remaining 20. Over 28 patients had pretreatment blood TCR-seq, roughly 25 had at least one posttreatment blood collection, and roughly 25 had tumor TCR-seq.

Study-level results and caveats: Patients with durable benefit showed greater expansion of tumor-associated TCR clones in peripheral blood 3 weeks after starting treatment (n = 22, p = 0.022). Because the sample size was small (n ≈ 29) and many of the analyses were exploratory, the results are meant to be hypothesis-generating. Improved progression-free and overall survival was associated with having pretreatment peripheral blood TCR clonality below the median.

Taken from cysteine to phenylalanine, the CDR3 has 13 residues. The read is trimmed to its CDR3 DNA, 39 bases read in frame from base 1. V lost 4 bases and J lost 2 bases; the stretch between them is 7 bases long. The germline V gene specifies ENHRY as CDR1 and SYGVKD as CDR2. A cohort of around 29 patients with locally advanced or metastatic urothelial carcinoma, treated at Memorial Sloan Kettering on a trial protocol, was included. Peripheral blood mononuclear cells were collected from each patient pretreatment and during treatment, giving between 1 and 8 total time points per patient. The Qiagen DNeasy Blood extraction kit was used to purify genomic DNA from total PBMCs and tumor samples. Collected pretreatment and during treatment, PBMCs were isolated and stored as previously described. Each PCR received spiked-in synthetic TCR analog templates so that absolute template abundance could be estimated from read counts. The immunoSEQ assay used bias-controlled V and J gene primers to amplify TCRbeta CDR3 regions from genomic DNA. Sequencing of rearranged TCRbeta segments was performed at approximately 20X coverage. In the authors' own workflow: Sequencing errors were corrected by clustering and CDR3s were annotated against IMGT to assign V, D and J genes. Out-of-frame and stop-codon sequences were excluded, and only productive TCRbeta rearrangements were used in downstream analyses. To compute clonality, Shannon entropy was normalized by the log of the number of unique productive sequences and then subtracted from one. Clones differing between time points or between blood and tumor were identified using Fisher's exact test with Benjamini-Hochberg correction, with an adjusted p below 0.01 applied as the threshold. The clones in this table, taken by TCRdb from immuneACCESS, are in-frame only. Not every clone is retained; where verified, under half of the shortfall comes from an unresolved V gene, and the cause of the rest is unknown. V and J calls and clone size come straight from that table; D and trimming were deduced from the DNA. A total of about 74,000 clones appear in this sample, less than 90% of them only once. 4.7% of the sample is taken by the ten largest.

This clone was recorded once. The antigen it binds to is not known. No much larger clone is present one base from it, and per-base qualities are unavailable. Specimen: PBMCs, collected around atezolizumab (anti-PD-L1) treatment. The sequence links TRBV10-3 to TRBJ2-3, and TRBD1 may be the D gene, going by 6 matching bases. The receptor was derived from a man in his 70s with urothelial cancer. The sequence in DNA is TGTGCCATCAGTGGACAGGTCACAGATACGCAGTATTTT. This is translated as CAISGQVTDTQYF.